A single sample is the source of the 11 T cell receptor beta chains below, sequenced in a study of T cell repertoires in cytomegalovirus infection. TCRdb fed the reads into MiXCR, producing one record per CDR3 protein. In the table there are around 260,000 distinct CDR3 sequences, approximately 9.1% of which are singletons. The material sequenced was PBMCs. These receptor sequences come from a human donor in good health (CMV status not recorded). Some clones in this sample may be carry-over from other donors' samples.

This clonotype was counted many times. The gene calls are TRBV4-2 and TRBJ2-1, with 7 positions matching TRBD1. CDR1 is LGHNA, CDR2 YNFKEQ, per germline. V lost 5 bases to trimming and J lost 6 bases; unmatched junction nucleotides: 4. This CDR3 region has 13 residues. Written as DNA, the CDR3 is TGTGCCAGCAGCAAGGGACAGTTCAATGAGCAGTTCTTC. It specifies CASSKGQFNEQFF.

This clonotype was recorded many times. CDR3 sequence: CATNQPVGTDTQYF. In DNA form, the CDR3 reads TGTGCCACCAATCAACCGGTTGGCACAGATACGCAGTATTTT. The chain uses TRBV6-2 or TRBV6-3 and TRBJ2-3, with D unclear. V lost 10 bases, J lost 1 base, and 15 bases lay in between. CDR1 and CDR2 (germline): MNHEY, SVGEGT. This CDR3 spans 14 amino acids.

This clonotype was observed many times. The chain joins TRBV7-2 to TRBJ2-3, with D uncertain. Germline V gene sequence: CDR1 SGHTA, CDR2 FQGNSA. CDR3 length: 13 residues. With 0 bases removed from V and 3 bases from J, the gap between germline ends came to 4 bases. The CDR3 DNA reads TGTGCCAGCAGCTTAGCCCGTACAGATACGCAGTATTTT. Translating gives CASSLARTDTQYF.

The chain has TRBV9 and TRBJ2-3, with 9 bases identical to TRBD2. V shed 3 bases and J 1 base; nucleotides not matched to a gene: 6. Germline loops: CDR1 SGDLS, CDR2 YYNGEE. The CDR3 is 16 residues long. The DNA of the CDR3 is TGTGCCAGCAGCGCAGAAGCGGGGGGACGCACAGATACGCAGTATTTT. Translation: CASSAEAGGRTDTQYF.

This clonotype has at least ten counts. The J gene is TRBJ2-7, the V gene TRBV7-2, with a tentative D call TRBD2 (5 bases). CDR3 length equals 13 residues. From germline, CDR1 is SGHTA and CDR2 FQGNSA. Trimming removed 0 bases from V and 6 bases from J, with 9 bases in between. Here the CDR3 reads CASSLAAGIEQYF. In DNA form, the CDR3 reads TGTGCCAGCAGCTTAGCAGCCGGGATCGAGCAGTACTTC.

The sample holds many counts of this clonotype. The chain links TRBV10-1 to TRBJ1-2; 7 nucleotides agree with TRBD1. This CDR3 spans 17 amino acids. Unmatched junction bases numbered 15, after V lost 6 bases and J lost 2 bases. In germline, CDR1 is WNHNN, CDR2 SYGVQD (reference sequence). In DNA form, the CDR3 reads TGCGCCAGCAGAAAGGTTCGGGAGGGACAGAAGAACTATGGCTACACCTTC. It codes for CASRKVREGQKNYGYTF.

In this sample, this clonotype turned up many times. The V and J genes are TRBV7-6 and TRBJ1-1; D uncertain. The germline V gene encodes CDR1 SGHVS and CDR2 FNYEAQ. V lost 5 bases to trimming and J lost 1 base, with 8 bases between them. The CDR3 runs 13 residues. CDR3: CASSVRRNTEAFF. The CDR3, as DNA: TGTGCCAGCAGCGTTCGCAGGAACACTGAAGCTTTCTTT.

About this clonotype: A much larger clone lies a single base off, so this may be a read error. The chain couples TRBV7-9 to TRBJ1-5, with D unresolved. The CDR3 runs 12 residues. Trimming stripped 5 bases from V and 1 base from J, with 3 bases between. Germline CDR1 is SEHNR and CDR2 is FQNEAQ (reference sequence). Written as DNA, the CDR3 is TGTGCCAGCAGCCCGAGCAATCAGCCCCAGCATTTT. It is translated as CASSPSNQPQHF.

There are many counts of this clonotype. The chain links TRBV20-1 to TRBJ1-6; perhaps TRBD1 as D (5 bases). The CDR3 contains 14 residues. The germline V and J ends were trimmed by 6 bases and 6 bases, with 15 bases remaining between them. Germline V gene sequence: CDR1 DFQATT, CDR2 SNEGSKA (reference sequence). The CDR3 DNA sequence: TGCAGTGCCGGGGGTGGGTTTGGTAATTCACCCCTCCACTTT. Encoded protein: CSAGGGFGNSPLHF.

This clonotype has just a few counts. J is TRBJ2-3 and V is TRBV11-3; perhaps TRBD1 as D (5 bases). This CDR3 region has 16 residues. CDR1 SGHNT and CDR2 YENEEA come from the germline V gene. The ends were cut back, 5 bases at V and 0 bases at J, with 15 bases in the middle. CDR3 DNA sequence: TGTGCCAGCAGCAACCCGAGACAGCATAGCACAGATACGCAGTATTTT. It is translated as CASSNPRQHSTDTQYF.

The chain links TRBV29-1 to TRBJ2-5; 10 nucleotides agree with TRBD2. The CDR3 is 16 amino acids. Germline-derived CDR1 and CDR2 are SQVTM and ANQGSEA. V gave up 3 bases and J gave up 10 bases; unmatched junction bases: 17. The CDR3 protein is CSVEGGAGGPPAGQYF. The CDR3 nucleotides read TGCAGCGTTGAGGGTGGAGCGGGAGGGCCCCCGGCCGGCCAGTACTTC.